The 2 T cell receptor beta chains reported below all come from one sample, sequenced in a study of graft-versus-host responses after intestinal transplantation. The repertoire was sequenced with immunoSEQ multiplex PCR; TCRdb's copy has only in-frame clones and lacks some. Among some 79,000 clones listed, 85% to 90% were seen once. These receptors' targets are unknown. Specimen: unstimulated CD4+ T cells sorted from spleen or lymph node cells, collected before intestinal transplant. Source of these receptors: a human donor who received an intestinal transplant.

This chain uses TRBV18 with TRBJ2-3; D may be TRBD2 (5 bases). This CDR3 is built from 17 residues. Deletions cut 3 bases from V and 0 bases from J, with 16 bases between. Germline V lookup: CDR1 KGHSH, CDR2 LQKENI. The CDR3 sequence is CASSPGRLPVSTDTQYF. CDR3 in DNA: TGTGCCAGCTCACCTGGGAGACTACCGGTTAGCACAGATACGCAGTATTTT.

In its sample, this clone was seen a few times. J is TRBJ1-4 and V is TRBV28; no definite D call. Per the germline V gene, CDR1 is MDHEN and CDR2 is SYDVKM. This CDR3 region has 18 residues. V lost 4 bases to trimming and J lost 4 bases, with 22 bases between them. The CDR3: CASSSVAEGGEYNEKLFF. CDR3 in DNA: TGTGCCAGCAGTTCAGTGGCGGAAGGCGGGGAATATAATGAAAAACTGTTTTTT.